One sample yielded the 12 T cell receptor beta chains listed below, sequenced in a study of regulatory T cells in long-lasting Graves disease. TCR beta libraries were built with iRepertoire HTBI primers and Arm-PCR of CDR3 regions. TCRdb recomputed calls from the multiplex PCR reads with MiXCR, one row per CDR3 protein. The repertoire includes about 620,000 distinct CDR3 sequences, roughly 15% of them detected once, and 15% to 20% sits in the top ten. Time point defined: newly diagnosed GD, antithyroid drugs for less than 3 months. With RNA extracted from PBMCs as input, the TCR library was made. The same sample was also studied in work on T cells in Graves' hyperthyroidism and ophthalmopathy.

Sequenced material: peripheral blood mononuclear cells (PBMCs), taken at new diagnosis, from a patient treated with antithyroid drugs. Source of these receptors: a woman aged 25 to 39 with Graves disease.

This clonotype has ten or more counts. The chain employs TRBV12-3 or TRBV12-4 and TRBJ1-6, with D uncertain. This CDR3 region has 13 residues. Trimming removed 6 bases from V and 10 bases from J, with 13 bases in between. The CDR3 DNA sequence: TGTGCCAGCAGCAAGTCGACGGTATCACCCCTCCACTTT. Protein sequence: CASSKSTVSPLHF.

The chain carries TRBV6-5 and TRBJ2-1, with TRBD2 matching over 9 bases. The CDR3 is 15 amino acids. V trimming: 0 bases; J trimming: 8 bases; junction bases outside the gene matches: 5. Germline V gives CDR1 MNHEY, CDR2 SVGAGI. In DNA form, the CDR3 reads TGTGCCAGCAGTTACTCCCCGGGACTAGCTGATGAGCAGTTCTTC. Residues: CASSYSPGLADEQFF.

This chain links TRBV29-1 with TRBJ2-3; 10 nucleotides line up with TRBD2. Trimming removed 7 bases from V and 1 base from J; junction bases left unmatched: 8. CDR3 length equals 15 residues. Germline CDR1 is SQVTM and CDR2 is ANQGSEA. The CDR3 DNA sequence: TGCAGCGGGCTAGCGGGGGCCGAGGGCACAGATACGCAGTATTTT. Translation gives CSGLAGAEGTDTQYF.

This sequence joins TRBV20-1 and TRBJ1-5; a weak D match, TRBD1 (6 bases). Per germline, CDR1 DFQATT and CDR2 SNEGSKA (reference sequence). The CDR3 consists of 12 residues. The CDR3 reads CSVTRGNQPQHF. In nucleotides, the CDR3 is TGCAGCGTAACAAGGGGGAATCAGCCCCAGCATTTT.

This clonotype appeared a few times. The chain employs TRBV5-1 and TRBJ2-5; D not resolved. Looked up from germline, CDR1 is SGHRS and CDR2 is YFSETQ. This CDR3 has 14 residues. Trimming stripped 1 base from V and 2 bases from J, with 9 bases between. The CDR3 sequence is CASSLQVQQETQYF. The CDR3 DNA follows: TGCGCCAGCAGCTTGCAGGTTCAACAAGAGACCCAGTACTTC. Full variable domain (outside the CDR3, taken from reference TRBV5-1 and TRBJ2-5): KAGVTQTPRYLIKTRGQQVTLSCSPISGHRSVSWYQQTPGQGLQFLFEYFSETQRNKGNFPGRFSGRQFSNSRSEMNVSTLELGDSALYLCASSLQVQQETQYFGPGTRLLVL.

This clonotype showed up many times. The chain couples TRBV2 to TRBJ2-3; D might be TRBD1 (5 bases). Germline assignment: CDR1 SNHLY and CDR2 FYNNEI. Trimming pared 6 bases from V and 5 bases from J, leaving 9 bases between. The CDR3 sequence is 12 residues long. CDR3 loop: CASRVTGDTQYF. Written as DNA, the CDR3 is TGTGCCAGCAGAGTAACAGGAGATACGCAGTATTTT.

This clonotype was counted many times. This chain connects TRBV29-1 to TRBJ2-3; D could derive from TRBD1 or TRBD2 (5 bases each). The CDR3 has 13 residues. Looked up from germline, CDR1 is SQVTM and CDR2 is ANQGSEA. V was clipped by 0 bases and J by 5 bases, with 9 bases between them. The CDR3 coding sequence is TGCAGCGTTGAAGAGGGGACGGGAGATACGCAGTATTTT. This encodes CSVEEGTGDTQYF.

In this sample, this clonotype turned up many times. The chain links TRBV27 to TRBJ1-5; TRBD1 might be the D (5 bases). The CDR3 extends over 13 amino acids. V lost 6 bases and J lost 4, with 10 bases in between. Germline loops: CDR1 MNHEY, CDR2 SMNVEV (reference sequence). For the CDR3, the DNA is TGTGCCAGCAGCCACAGGACAAATCAGCCCCAGCATTTT. It encodes CASSHRTNQPQHF.

In this sample, this clonotype turned up many times. The V and J genes are TRBV2 and TRBJ2-1; 8 nucleotides match TRBD2. The CDR3 is 15 amino acids. V lost 3 bases and J lost 2; bases outside the gene matches: 3. Germline CDR1 is SNHLY and CDR2 is FYNNEI. The CDR3 DNA reads TGTGCCAGCAGTGACCGGGGGGGTACCTACAATGAGCAGTTCTTC. Protein product: CASSDRGGTYNEQFF.

A few counts support this clonotype. This sequence joins TRBV28 and TRBJ2-3, with 8 positions matching TRBD1. CDR1 is MDHEN, CDR2 SYDVKM, per germline. The CDR3 consists of 17 residues. The V and J ends lost 6 bases and 3 bases, in that order; junction bases with no gene match: 14. CDR3 sequence reads: CASSNRQGPRQTDTQYF. The CDR3 bases are TGTGCCAGCAGCAACCGACAGGGGCCTCGACAAACAGATACGCAGTATTTT.

This chain uses TRBV20-1 with TRBJ2-1; possible D gene TRBD2, 6 bases. The CDR3 spans 12 residues. Germline lookup yields CDR1 DFQATT and CDR2 SNEGSKA (reference sequence). CDR3 in amino acids: CSPDKGLDEQFF. The CDR3 DNA reads as TGCAGCCCGGACAAGGGACTTGATGAGCAGTTCTTC.

This clonotype was detected only a few times. The chain links TRBV5-1 to TRBJ2-5; TRBD2 aligns across 8 bases. Unmatched junction bases numbered 7, after V lost 0 bases and J lost 6 bases. In germline, CDR1 is SGHRS, CDR2 YFSETQ. This CDR3 is 15 amino acids long. The CDR3 loop is CASSLGAGAIQTQYF. CDR3 coding DNA: TGCGCCAGCAGCTTGGGAGCGGGAGCGATCCAGACCCAGTACTTC.